Presented here are 19 T cell receptor beta chains from one specimen sequenced in a study of blood T cell repertoires in COVID-19. Sequencing was performed with immunoSEQ multiplex PCR; in TCRdb, only in-frame clones are kept and a portion is missing. The profile shows around 63,000 clones, around 77% of them singletons. Sequencing input: peripheral blood. Receptor source: a woman in her 70s with COVID-19, enrolled during active disease.

Concerning this clone itself: A junction end diverges from the germline sequence, so it may reflect a read error. The chain uses TRBV7-7 and TRBJ2-1; the D is unclear. This CDR3 is built from 13 residues. The germline V gene encodes CDR1 SSHAT and CDR2 FNYEAQ (reference sequence). CDR3 sequence: CASSLKAGFEQFF. For the CDR3, the DNA is TGTGCTAGCAGCTTAAAAGCCGGGTTTGAGCAGTTCTTC.

This chain uses TRBV2 with TRBJ1-2, with TRBD1 identical over 7 bases. CDR3 length: 17 residues. V shed 2 bases, J shed 3 bases, and the junction held 12 bases outside the gene matches. Germline CDR1 is SNHLY and CDR2 is FYNNEI. CDR3 loop: CASSEIGGALGDYGYTF. The CDR3 nucleotides read TGTGCCAGCAGTGAAATAGGGGGCGCTTTGGGGGACTATGGCTACACCTTC.

The table lists this clone with a few counts. This sequence joins TRBV24-1 and TRBJ2-5; 8 nucleotides align to TRBD2. The trim removed 5 bases at V and 5 bases at J, leaving 6 bases unmatched. Per germline, CDR1 KGHDR and CDR2 SFDVKD. The CDR3 runs to 14 residues. This CDR3 reads CATSGAGAGETQYF. The CDR3, as DNA: TGTGCCACCAGTGGAGCGGGAGCGGGGGAGACCCAGTACTTC.

This chain joins TRBV6-2 or TRBV6-3 and TRBJ2-2; 8 bases fit TRBD1. Unmatched junction bases numbered 12, after V lost 5 bases and J lost 1 base. CDR1 MNHEY and CDR2 SVGEGT come from the germline V gene. There are 18 residues in the CDR3. The CDR3 spells CASSLAGAGTGNTGELFF. The CDR3 DNA follows: TGTGCCAGCAGTCTAGCAGGCGCCGGGACAGGGAACACCGGGGAGCTGTTTTTT.

This clone was seen only once. CDR3 coding DNA: TGTGCCAGCAGGATAGACAGGGGCCTTTACAATGAGCAGTTCTTC. Its protein product is CASRIDRGLYNEQFF. The chain joins TRBV2 to TRBJ2-1, with 8 bases that match TRBD1. Germline V CDR1 and CDR2: SNHLY, FYNNEI. V lost 6 bases and J lost 4; bases outside the gene matches: 8. The CDR3 covers 15 residues.

This clone has only a few counts. V gene TRBV28 combines with J gene TRBJ1-1; D unclear. Germline CDR1 MDHEN, CDR2 SYDVKM. V was pared by 6 bases and J by 4 bases, with 21 bases between. This CDR3 is 16 amino acids long. CDR3 nucleotide sequence: TGTGCCAGCAGCCTTCTCCGGGGATCTGGAAGCACTGAAGCTTTCTTT. Its translation is CASSLLRGSGSTEAFF.

This chain connects TRBV6-2 or TRBV6-3 to TRBJ2-7; weak D call: TRBD1 (5 bases). Trimming left V 5 bases short and J 1 base short, with 9 bases between. The germline CDR1 and CDR2 sequences are MNHEY and SVGEGT. The CDR3 extends over 13 amino acids. CDR3: CASSRDRSYEQYF. As DNA, the CDR3 is TGTGCCAGCAGTCGCGACAGATCCTACGAGCAGTACTTC.

The chain uses TRBV5-6 and TRBJ1-3, with D perhaps TRBD1 (6 bases). The CDR3 sequence is 16 residues long. V was shortened by 0 bases and J by 2 bases, with 12 bases between the two germline ends. In germline, CDR1 is SGHDT, CDR2 YYEEEE. The CDR3 sequence is CASSLVTGGTGNTIYF. In DNA form, the CDR3 reads TGTGCCAGCAGCTTGGTCACGGGGGGCACTGGAAACACCATATATTTT.

The genes are TRBV5-4 and TRBJ1-2; D might be TRBD1 (5 bases). This CDR3 spans 15 amino acids. Germline V gene sequence: CDR1 SGHNT, CDR2 YYREEE (reference sequence). Trimming took off 2 bases at V and 4 bases at J, with 15 bases between the two ends. CDR3 sequence: CASSFPGGGTYGYTF. The CDR3 coding sequence is TGTGCCAGCAGCTTTCCCGGCGGGGGAACCTATGGCTACACCTTC.

The V gene is TRBV6-6, the J gene TRBJ2-7; 11 bases fit TRBD2. The germline V gene encodes CDR1 MNHNY and CDR2 SVGAGI (reference sequence). The junction had 5 bases not matched to a gene; V was cut back by 5 bases and J by 5 bases. The length of the CDR3 is 14 residues. In DNA, the CDR3 is TGTGCCAGCAGTCCCGGACTAGCGGGCAACGAGCAGTACTTC. Amino acids: CASSPGLAGNEQYF.

The rearrangement uses TRBV3-1 (or the pseudogene TRBV3-2) and TRBJ2-1; D is perhaps TRBD2 (5 bases). CDR3 length: 16 amino acids. Trimming took 1 base from V and 7 from J, leaving 17 bases between them. Per the germline V gene, CDR1 is LGHDT and CDR2 is YNNKEL (reference sequence). The CDR3 is CASSQATSVRRNEQFF. CDR3 coding DNA: TGTGCCAGCAGCCAAGCAACTAGTGTGAGGCGGAATGAGCAGTTCTTC.

The J gene is TRBJ2-3, the V gene TRBV19, with D possibly being TRBD1 (8 bases). The germline V gene has CDR1 LNHDA and CDR2 SQIVND (reference sequence). Trimming stripped 11 bases from V and 6 bases from J, with 18 bases between. This CDR3 contains 13 residues. The CDR3 DNA is TGTGCCTCTAGCGGACAGGGAGGGGATACGCAGTATTTT. Translation: CASSGQGGDTQYF. Combining the CDR3 with reference TRBV19 and TRBJ2-3 gives the whole variable domain DGGITQSPKYLFRKEGQNVTLSCEQNLNHDAMYWYRQDPGQGLRLIYYSQIVNDFQKGDIAEGYSVSREKKESFPLTVTSAQKNPTAFYLCASSGQGGDTQYFGPGTRLTVL.

This chain connects TRBV5-1 to TRBJ2-3, with a weak D call TRBD2 (6 bases). Per the germline V gene, CDR1 is SGHRS and CDR2 is YFSETQ. V lost 0 bases and J 2 bases, leaving 10 bases between the germline ends. The CDR3 loop spans 15 amino acids. CDR3 residues: CASSLDLANTDTQYF. The CDR3 DNA follows: TGCGCCAGCAGCTTGGACCTAGCGAACACAGATACGCAGTATTTT.

This clone came up a few times. V is TRBV27 and J is TRBJ1-1; the D gene is possibly TRBD1 (5 bases). Germline V gene sequence: CDR1 MNHEY, CDR2 SMNVEV (reference sequence). V was pared by 5 bases and J by 1 base, with 8 bases between. This CDR3 has 13 amino acids. CDR3 nucleotides: TGTGCCAGCAGTGTGACAGAGAACACTGAAGCTTTCTTT. Its protein product is CASSVTENTEAFF.

Only a few counts were recorded for this clone. The V gene is TRBV24-1, the J gene TRBJ2-3; the D is unclear. Trimming pared 5 bases from V and 2 bases from J, leaving 13 bases between. Per the germline V gene, CDR1 is KGHDR and CDR2 is SFDVKD. The CDR3 is 15 residues long. DNA for the CDR3: TGTGCCACCAGTGCCACCGAGCCGTACACAGATACGCAGTATTTT. Translation: CATSATEPYTDTQYF.

The J gene is TRBJ1-4, the V gene TRBV4-2; D may be TRBD1 (5 bases). The CDR3 has 13 amino acids. Trimming shortened V by 3 bases and J by 6 bases, and 8 bases separated the two germline ends. CDR1 is LGHNA and CDR2 is YNFKEQ in the germline V gene. The CDR3 loop reads CASSQSRDEKLFF. CDR3 sequence (DNA): TGTGCCAGCAGCCAGTCCAGGGATGAAAAACTGTTTTTT.

The chain joins TRBV29-1 to TRBJ1-1; 8 positions match TRBD1. CDR3 length: 15 amino acids. V was clipped by 5 bases and J by 3 bases; unmatched bases: 11. CDR1 and CDR2 (germline): SQVTM, ANQGSEA. The CDR3, as DNA: TGCAGCGTTAAAATTTCAGGGGGCTGGTACACTGAAGCTTTCTTT. It encodes CSVKISGGWYTEAFF.

The chain recombines TRBV18 with TRBJ2-7; no clear D. V was clipped by 0 bases and J by 0 bases, with 6 bases between them. The CDR3 loop spans 14 amino acids. Germline values: CDR1 KGHSH, CDR2 LQKENI. This CDR3 reads CASSPPSSSYEQYF. The CDR3 bases are TGTGCCAGCTCACCACCGTCTAGCTCCTACGAGCAGTACTTC.

The V gene is TRBV14, the J gene TRBJ2-3; no clear D gene. Trimming shortened V by 0 bases and J by 2 bases, and 9 bases separated the two germline ends. Germline CDR1 is SGHDN and CDR2 is FVKESK. There are 15 residues in the CDR3. As DNA, the CDR3 is TGTGCCAGCAGCCAAGATTCACTACTCACAGATACGCAGTATTTT. Its translation: CASSQDSLLTDTQYF.